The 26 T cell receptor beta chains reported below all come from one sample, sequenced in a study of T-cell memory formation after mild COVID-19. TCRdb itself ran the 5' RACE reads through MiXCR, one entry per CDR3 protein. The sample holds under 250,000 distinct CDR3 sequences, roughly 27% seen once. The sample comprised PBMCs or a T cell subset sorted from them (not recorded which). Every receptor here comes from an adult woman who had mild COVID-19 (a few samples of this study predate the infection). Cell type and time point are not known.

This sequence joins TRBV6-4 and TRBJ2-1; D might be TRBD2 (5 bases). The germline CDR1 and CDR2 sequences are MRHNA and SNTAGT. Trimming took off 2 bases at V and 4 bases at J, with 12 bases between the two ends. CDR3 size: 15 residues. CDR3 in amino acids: CASSDEGGRYNEQFF. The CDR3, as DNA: TGTGCCAGCAGTGACGAGGGCGGTAGGTACAATGAGCAGTTCTTC.

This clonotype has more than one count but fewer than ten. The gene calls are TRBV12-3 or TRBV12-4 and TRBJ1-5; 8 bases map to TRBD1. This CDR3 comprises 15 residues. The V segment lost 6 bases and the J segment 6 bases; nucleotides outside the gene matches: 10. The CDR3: CASRATGGVIQPQHF. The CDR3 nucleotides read TGTGCCAGCAGAGCTACAGGGGGAGTAATTCAGCCCCAGCATTTT.

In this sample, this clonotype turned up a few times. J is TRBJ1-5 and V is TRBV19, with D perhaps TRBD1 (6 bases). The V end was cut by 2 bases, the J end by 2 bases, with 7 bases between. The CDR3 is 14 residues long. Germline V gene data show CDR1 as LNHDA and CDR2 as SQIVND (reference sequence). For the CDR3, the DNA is TGTGCCAGTAGTATAAGGACAGGCAATCAGCCCCAGCATTTT. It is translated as CASSIRTGNQPQHF.

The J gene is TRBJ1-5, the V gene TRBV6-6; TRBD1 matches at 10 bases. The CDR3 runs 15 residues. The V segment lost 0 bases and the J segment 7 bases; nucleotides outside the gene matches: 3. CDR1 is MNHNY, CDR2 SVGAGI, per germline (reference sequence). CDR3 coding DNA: TGTGCCAGCAGTTACTCAGGACAGGGGGGACAGCCCCAGCATTTT. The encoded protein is CASSYSGQGGQPQHF.

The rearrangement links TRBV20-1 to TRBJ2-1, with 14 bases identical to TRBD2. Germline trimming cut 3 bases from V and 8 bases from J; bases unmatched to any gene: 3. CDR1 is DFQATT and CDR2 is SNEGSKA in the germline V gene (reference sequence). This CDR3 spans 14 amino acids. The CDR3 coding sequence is TGCAGTGCTAGCGGGACTAGCGGGAGAGATGAGCAGTTCTTC. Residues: CSASGTSGRDEQFF.

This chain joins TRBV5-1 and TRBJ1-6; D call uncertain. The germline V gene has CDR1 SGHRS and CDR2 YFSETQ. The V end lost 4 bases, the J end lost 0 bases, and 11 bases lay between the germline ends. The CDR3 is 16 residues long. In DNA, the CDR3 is TGCGCCAGCAGCCGGGATGGGAGCTCCTATAATTCACCCCTCCACTTT. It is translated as CASSRDGSSYNSPLHF.

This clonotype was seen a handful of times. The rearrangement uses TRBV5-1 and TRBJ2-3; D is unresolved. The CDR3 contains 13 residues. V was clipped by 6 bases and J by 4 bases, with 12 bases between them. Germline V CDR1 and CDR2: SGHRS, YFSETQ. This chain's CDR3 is CASMRQPADTQYF. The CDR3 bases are TGCGCCAGCATGCGTCAGCCCGCAGATACGCAGTATTTT.

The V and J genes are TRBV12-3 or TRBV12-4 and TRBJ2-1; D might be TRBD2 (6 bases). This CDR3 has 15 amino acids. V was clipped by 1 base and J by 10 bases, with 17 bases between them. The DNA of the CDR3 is TGTGCCAGCAGTTTAGGACTGGGGGGTGATGGGGAGCAGTTCTTC. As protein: CASSLGLGGDGEQFF.

CDR3 sequence (DNA): TGTGCCAGCTCCTCCGCCAGCGGGGGTCTGGCAGATACGCAGTATTTT. Protein sequence: CASSSASGGLADTQYF. The V gene is TRBV7-3, the J gene TRBJ2-3, with 8 bases lining up with TRBD2. Germline V gene sequence: CDR1 SGHTA, CDR2 FQGTGA. The V and J ends lost 8 bases and 4 bases, in that order; junction bases with no gene match: 14. The CDR3 extends over 16 amino acids.

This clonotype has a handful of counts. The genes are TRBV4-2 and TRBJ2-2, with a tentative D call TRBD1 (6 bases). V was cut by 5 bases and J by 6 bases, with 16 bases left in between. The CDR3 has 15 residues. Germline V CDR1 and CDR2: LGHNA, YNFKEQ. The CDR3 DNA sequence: TGTGCCAGCAGCAGGACAGTTGGCCAGCCCGGGGAGCTGTTTTTT. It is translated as CASSRTVGQPGELFF.

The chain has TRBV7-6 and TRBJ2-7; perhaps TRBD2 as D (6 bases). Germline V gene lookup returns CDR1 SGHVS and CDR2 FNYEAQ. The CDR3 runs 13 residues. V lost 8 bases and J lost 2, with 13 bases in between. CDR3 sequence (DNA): TGTGCCAGCGGCCCCGGGGGACCCTACGAGCAGTACTTC. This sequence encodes CASGPGGPYEQYF.

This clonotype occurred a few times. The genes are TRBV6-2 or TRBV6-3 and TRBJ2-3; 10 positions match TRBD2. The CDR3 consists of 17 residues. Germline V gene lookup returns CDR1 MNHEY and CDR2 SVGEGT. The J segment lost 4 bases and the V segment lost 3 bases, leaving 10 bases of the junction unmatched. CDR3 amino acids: CASSYDLAGVIADTQYF. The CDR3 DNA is TGTGCCAGCAGTTATGATCTAGCGGGAGTAATCGCAGATACGCAGTATTTT.

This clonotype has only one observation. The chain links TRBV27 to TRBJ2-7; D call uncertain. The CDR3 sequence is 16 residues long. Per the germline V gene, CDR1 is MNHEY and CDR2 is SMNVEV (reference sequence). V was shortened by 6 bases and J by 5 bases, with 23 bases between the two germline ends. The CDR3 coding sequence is TGTGCCAGCAGCCCTAACTTAGGATCCACTCGGAACGAGCAGTACTTC. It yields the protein CASSPNLGSTRNEQYF.

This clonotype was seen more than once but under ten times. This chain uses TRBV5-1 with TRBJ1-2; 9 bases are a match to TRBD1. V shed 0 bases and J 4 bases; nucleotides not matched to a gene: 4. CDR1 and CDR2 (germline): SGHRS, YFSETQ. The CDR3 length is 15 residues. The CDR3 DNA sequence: TGCGCCAGCAGCTTGGGTACAGGGGGCGCCTATGGCTACACCTTC. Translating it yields CASSLGTGGAYGYTF. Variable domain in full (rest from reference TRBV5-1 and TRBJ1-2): KAGVTQTPRYLIKTRGQQVTLSCSPISGHRSVSWYQQTPGQGLQFLFEYFSETQRNKGNFPGRFSGRQFSNSRSEMNVSTLELGDSALYLCASSLGTGGAYGYTFGSGTRLTVV.

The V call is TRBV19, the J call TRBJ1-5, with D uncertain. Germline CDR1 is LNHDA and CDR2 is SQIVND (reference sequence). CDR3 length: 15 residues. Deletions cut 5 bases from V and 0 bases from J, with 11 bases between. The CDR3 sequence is CASSPDKYSNQPQHF. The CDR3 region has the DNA TGTGCCAGTAGTCCAGACAAGTATAGCAATCAGCCCCAGCATTTT.

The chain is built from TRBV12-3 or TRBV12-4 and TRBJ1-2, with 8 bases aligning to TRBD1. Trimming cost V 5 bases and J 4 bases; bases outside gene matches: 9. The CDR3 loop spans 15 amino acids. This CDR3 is CASSPRQGKGYGYTF. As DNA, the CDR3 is TGTGCCAGCAGTCCTCGACAGGGGAAGGGCTATGGCTACACCTTC.

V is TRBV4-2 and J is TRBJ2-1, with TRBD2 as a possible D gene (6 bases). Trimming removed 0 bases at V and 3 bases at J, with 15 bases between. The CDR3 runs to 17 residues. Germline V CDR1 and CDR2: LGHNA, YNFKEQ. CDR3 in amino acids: CASSQDFGRAFYNEQFF. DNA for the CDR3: TGTGCCAGCAGCCAAGATTTCGGGAGAGCCTTCTACAATGAGCAGTTCTTC.

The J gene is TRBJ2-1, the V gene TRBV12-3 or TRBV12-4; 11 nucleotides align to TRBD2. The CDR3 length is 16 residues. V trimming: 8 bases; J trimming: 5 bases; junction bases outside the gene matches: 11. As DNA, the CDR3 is TGTGCCAGCTCCCTGTTAGCGGGGGGGCCTAACAATGAGCAGTTCTTC. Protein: CASSLLAGGPNNEQFF.

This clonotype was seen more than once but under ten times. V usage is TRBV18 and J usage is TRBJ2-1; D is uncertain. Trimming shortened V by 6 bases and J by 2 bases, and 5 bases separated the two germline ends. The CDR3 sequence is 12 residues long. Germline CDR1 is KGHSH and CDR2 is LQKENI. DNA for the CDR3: TGTGCCAGCTCTCGGGCCTACAATGAGCAGTTCTTC. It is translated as CASSRAYNEQFF.

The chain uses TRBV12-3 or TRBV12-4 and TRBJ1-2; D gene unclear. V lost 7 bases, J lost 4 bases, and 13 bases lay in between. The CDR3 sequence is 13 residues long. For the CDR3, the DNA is TGTGCCAGCACTCCTCCGGGAGCCTATGGCTACACCTTC. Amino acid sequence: CASTPPGAYGYTF.

CDR3 in DNA: TGTGCCAGCAGCTTTCAGGGGCTGGGAGAGACCCAGTACTTC. It encodes CASSFQGLGETQYF. The chain recombines TRBV5-5 with TRBJ2-5; TRBD1 is a possible D gene (6 bases). The CDR3 totals 14 residues. CDR1 is SGHKS, CDR2 YYEKEE, per germline (reference sequence). Trimming pared 2 bases from V and 4 bases from J, leaving 12 bases between.

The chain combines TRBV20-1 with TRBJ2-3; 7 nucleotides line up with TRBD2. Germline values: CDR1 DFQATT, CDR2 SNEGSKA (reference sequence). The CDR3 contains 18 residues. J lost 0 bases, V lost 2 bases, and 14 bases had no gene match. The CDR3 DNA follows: TGCAGTGCTAGAAACCCTTCCCCGGGGCGGGGGAGCACAGATACGCAGTATTTT. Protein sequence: CSARNPSPGRGSTDTQYF.

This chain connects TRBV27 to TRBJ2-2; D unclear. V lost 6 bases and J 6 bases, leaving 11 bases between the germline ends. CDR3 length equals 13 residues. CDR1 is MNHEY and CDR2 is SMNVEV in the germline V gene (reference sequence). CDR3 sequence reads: CASSGAIPGELFF. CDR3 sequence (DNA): TGTGCCAGCAGCGGCGCGATTCCCGGGGAGCTGTTTTTT.

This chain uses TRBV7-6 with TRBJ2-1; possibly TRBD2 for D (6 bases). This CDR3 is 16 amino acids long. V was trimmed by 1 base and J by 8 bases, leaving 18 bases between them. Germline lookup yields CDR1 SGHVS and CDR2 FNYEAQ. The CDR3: CASSLGPFAGRDEQFF. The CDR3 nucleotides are TGTGCCAGCAGCTTAGGTCCTTTTGCGGGAAGGGATGAGCAGTTCTTC.

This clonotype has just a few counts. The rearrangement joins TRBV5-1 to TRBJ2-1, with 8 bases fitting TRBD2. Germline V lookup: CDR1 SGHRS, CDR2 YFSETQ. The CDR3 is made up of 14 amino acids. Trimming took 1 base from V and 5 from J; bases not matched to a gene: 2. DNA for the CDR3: TGCGCCAGCAGCTTGCGGGAGGGGAACAATGAGCAGTTCTTC. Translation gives CASSLREGNNEQFF.

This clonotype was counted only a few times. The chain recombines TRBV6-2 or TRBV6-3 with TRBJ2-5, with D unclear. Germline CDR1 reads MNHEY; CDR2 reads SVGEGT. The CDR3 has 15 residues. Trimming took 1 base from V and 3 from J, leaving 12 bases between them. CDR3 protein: CASSYWGIREETQYF. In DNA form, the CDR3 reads TGTGCCAGCAGTTACTGGGGTATTCGGGAAGAGACCCAGTACTTC.